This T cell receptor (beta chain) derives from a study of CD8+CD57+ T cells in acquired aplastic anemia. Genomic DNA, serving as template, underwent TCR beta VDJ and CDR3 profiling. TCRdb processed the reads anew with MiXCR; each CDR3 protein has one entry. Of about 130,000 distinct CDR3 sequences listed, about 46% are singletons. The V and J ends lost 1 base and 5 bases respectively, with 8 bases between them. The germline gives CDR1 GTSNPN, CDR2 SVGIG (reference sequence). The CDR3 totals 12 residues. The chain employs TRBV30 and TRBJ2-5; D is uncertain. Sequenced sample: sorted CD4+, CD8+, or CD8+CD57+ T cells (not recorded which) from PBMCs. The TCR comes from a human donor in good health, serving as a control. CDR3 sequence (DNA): TGTGCCTGGAGTGGCTCGGTGGAGACCCAGTACTTC. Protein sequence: CAWSGSVETQYF. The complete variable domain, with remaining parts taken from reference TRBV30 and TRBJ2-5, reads SQTIHQWPATLVQPVGSPLSLECTVEGTSNPNLYWYRQAAGRGLQLLFYSVGIGQISSEVPQNLSASRPQDRQFILSSKKLLLSDSGFYLCAWSGSVETQYFGPGTRLLVL.